A selection of T cell receptor beta chains follows, all from one sample in a study of PD-1 blockade in classical Hodgkin lymphoma. Sequencing used immunoSEQ multiplex PCR; TCRdb keeps in-frame clones, though not all of them. The table includes tens of thousands of clones, roughly 80% detected once. The sample was CD4+ T cells from blood, taken before the fourth cycle of nivolumab. All receptors come from a human donor with classical Hodgkin lymphoma. Each CDR3 is given with its conserved first and last residue. A D gene is named only where the DNA matches it firmly. The size entry is marked missing in some rows and otherwise reads once, few, many or a size class.

v_gene	d_gene	j_gene	abundance	CDR3nt	CDR3aa
TRBV29-1	.	TRBJ1-1	.	TGCAGCGTTGAATGGACAGAGAACACTGAAGCTTTCTTT	CSVEWTENTEAFF
TRBV2	.	TRBJ1-1	.	TGTGCCAGCAGTGAAGACTCAAAGAACACTGAAGCTTTCTTT	CASSEDSKNTEAFF
TRBV7-2	TRBD2	TRBJ2-5	.	TGTGCCAGCAGCTGGGGACTATCTTCCAAGTACCAAGAGACCCAGTACTTC	CASSWGLSSKYQETQYF
TRBV4-3	TRBD2	TRBJ2-5	.	TGCGCCAGCAGCCAACATGGCGGGGGGAACCAAGAGACCCAGTACTTC	CASSQHGGGNQETQYF
TRBV7-6	.	TRBJ1-1	.	TGTGCCAGCAGCCTCTCATTGAACACTGAAGCTTTCTTT	CASSLSLNTEAFF
TRBV5-1	TRBD1	TRBJ1-1	.	TGCGCCAGCAGCTCTGACAGGGGAACTGAAGCTTTCTTT	CASSSDRGTEAFF
TRBV6-1	TRBD1	TRBJ2-7	few	TGTGCCACCAACCGGGGACAGGGAACCTACGAGCAGTACTTC	CATNRGQGTYEQYF
TRBV7-7	.	TRBJ1-3	.	TGTGCCAGCAGCCCTCGCGCCGGGGGTGAAGGAAACACCATATATTTT	CASSPRAGGEGNTIYF
TRBV7-8	TRBD1	TRBJ1-3	few	TGTGCCAGCAGCCCTAATCGGGACAGGGGAGGTTCTGGAAACACCATATATTTT	CASSPNRDRGGSGNTIYF
TRBV29-1	.	TRBJ2-1	.	TGCAGCGCCAGCTCCTACAATGAGCAGTTCTTC	CSASSYNEQFF
TRBV9	.	TRBJ2-1	.	TGTGCCAGCAGCCGCGGGGCCAGCTCCTACAATGAGCAGTTCTTC	CASSRGASSYNEQFF
TRBV18	TRBD1	TRBJ1-1	.	TGTGCCAGCTCACCAGTTCCGGGACAGGGGTTGGAAGCTTTCTTT	CASSPVPGQGLEAFF
TRBV5-1	.	TRBJ1-1	.	TGCGCCAGCAGCTTGGAAAGGGTCGAGACTGAAGCTTTCTTT	CASSLERVETEAFF
TRBV2	.	TRBJ1-1	.	TGTGCCAGCATGAAGGGTACGAACACTGAAGCTTTCTTT	CASMKGTNTEAFF
TRBV19	.	TRBJ2-5	.	TGTGCCAGTAGTACCCGAGGGGGAGGGGAGACCCAGTACTTC	CASSTRGGGETQYF
TRBV6-5	.	TRBJ1-1	few	TGTGCCACAATATCAGTCAGGGTTCCTGCTGCTTTCTTT	CATISVRVPAAFF
TRBV4-2	.	TRBJ1-4	.	TGTGCCAGCAGCCAAGCAAACGGTGAAAAACTGTTTTTT	CASSQANGEKLFF
TRBV18	.	TRBJ1-2	.	TGTGCCAGCTCACCACCCCGCGACGGGGGCGCGGGCGGCTACACCTTC	CASSPPRDGGAGGYTF
TRBV5-1	TRBD1	TRBJ2-3	few	TGCGCCAGCAGCTTGGGACAGGGCCTCACAGATACGCAGTATTTT	CASSLGQGLTDTQYF
TRBV5-1	.	TRBJ1-2	.	TGCGCCAGCAGCTTAGACCGCAACTATGGCTACACCTTC	CASSLDRNYGYTF
TRBV7-8	.	TRBJ1-2	few	TGTGCCAGCAGCTCGGGGACCGCCGGCGCCTATGGCTACACCTTC	CASSSGTAGAYGYTF
TRBV5-1	TRBD1	TRBJ1-4	.	TGCGCCAGCAGCGCAGGGGGAACTAATGAAAAACTGTTTTTT	CASSAGGTNEKLFF
TRBV18	.	TRBJ2-5	.	TGTGCCAGCTCACCGACGGGACCTCCGCAAGAGACCCAGTACTTC	CASSPTGPPQETQYF
TRBV4-3	.	TRBJ2-7	.	TGCGCCAGCAGCCCGGGGATCGCGGGCTACGAGCAGTACTTC	CASSPGIAGYEQYF
TRBV5-1	TRBD2	TRBJ2-3	.	TGCGCCAGCAGCCTAGTTGGGGGACTAGTTTACGATACGCAGTATTTT	CASSLVGGLVYDTQYF
TRBV27	TRBD1	TRBJ2-3	few	TGTGCCAGCAGTCCCTGGACAGGGGGCCTAACAGATACGCAGTATTTT	CASSPWTGGLTDTQYF
TRBV10-3	.	TRBJ1-1	once	TGTGCCATCAGTGGATTAGACAGTGAAGCTTTCTTT	CAISGLDSEAFF
TRBV11-3	.	TRBJ1-1	large	TGTGCCAGCAGCTTAGAACGGGGGAGGACTGAAGCTTTCTTT	CASSLERGRTEAFF
TRBV6-5	.	TRBJ1-2	.	TGTGCCAGCAAAAACACAGGGTCCCCCTATGGCTACACCTTC	CASKNTGSPYGYTF
TRBV18	.	TRBJ2-1	once	TGTGCCAGCTCACCCAGGAGATCGACTAGTTTAGGAGGCGATGAGCAGTTCTTC	CASSPRRSTSLGGDEQFF
TRBV29-1	.	TRBJ1-2	.	TGCAGCGTTGCAGCAGAGGGCTATGGCTACACCTTC	CSVAAEGYGYTF
TRBV10-3	TRBD1	TRBJ2-7	few	TGTGCCATCACCGACAGGGAATCCTACGAGCAGTACTTC	CAITDRESYEQYF